What follows is one T cell receptor beta chain and its context. This record comes from a study of shared T cell receptors in the human thymus. This table comes from immunoSEQ multiplex PCR, and its TCRdb copy is limited to in-frame clones, with some not included. This sample yields roughly 410,000 clones, of which 95% are seen a single time; around 0.018% belongs to the top ten. The trim removed 0 bases at V and 0 bases at J, leaving 7 bases unmatched. CDR3 length: 20 amino acids. CDR1 and CDR2 (germline): LGHNA, YSLEER. Material: thymocytes. V usage is TRBV4-3 and J usage is TRBJ2-3; 15 positions agree with TRBD2. The source of this sequence is a human donor. The CDR3 loop is CASSQDRTSGRALSTDTQYF. CDR3 DNA sequence: TGCGCCAGCAGCCAAGACAGGACTAGCGGGAGGGCTCTAAGCACAGATACGCAGTATTTT.